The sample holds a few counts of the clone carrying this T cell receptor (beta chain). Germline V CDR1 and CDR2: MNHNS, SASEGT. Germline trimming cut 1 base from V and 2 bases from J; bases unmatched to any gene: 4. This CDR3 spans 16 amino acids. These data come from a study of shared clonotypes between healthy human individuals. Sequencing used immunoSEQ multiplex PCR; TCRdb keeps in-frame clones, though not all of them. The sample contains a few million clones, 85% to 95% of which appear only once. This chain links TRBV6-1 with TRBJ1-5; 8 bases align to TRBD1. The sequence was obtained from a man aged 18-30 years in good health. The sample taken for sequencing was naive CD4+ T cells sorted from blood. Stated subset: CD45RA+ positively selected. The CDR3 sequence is CASSEGTGTGNQPQHF. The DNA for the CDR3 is TGTGCCAGCAGTGAAGGGACAGGGACGGGCAATCAGCCCCAGCATTTT.